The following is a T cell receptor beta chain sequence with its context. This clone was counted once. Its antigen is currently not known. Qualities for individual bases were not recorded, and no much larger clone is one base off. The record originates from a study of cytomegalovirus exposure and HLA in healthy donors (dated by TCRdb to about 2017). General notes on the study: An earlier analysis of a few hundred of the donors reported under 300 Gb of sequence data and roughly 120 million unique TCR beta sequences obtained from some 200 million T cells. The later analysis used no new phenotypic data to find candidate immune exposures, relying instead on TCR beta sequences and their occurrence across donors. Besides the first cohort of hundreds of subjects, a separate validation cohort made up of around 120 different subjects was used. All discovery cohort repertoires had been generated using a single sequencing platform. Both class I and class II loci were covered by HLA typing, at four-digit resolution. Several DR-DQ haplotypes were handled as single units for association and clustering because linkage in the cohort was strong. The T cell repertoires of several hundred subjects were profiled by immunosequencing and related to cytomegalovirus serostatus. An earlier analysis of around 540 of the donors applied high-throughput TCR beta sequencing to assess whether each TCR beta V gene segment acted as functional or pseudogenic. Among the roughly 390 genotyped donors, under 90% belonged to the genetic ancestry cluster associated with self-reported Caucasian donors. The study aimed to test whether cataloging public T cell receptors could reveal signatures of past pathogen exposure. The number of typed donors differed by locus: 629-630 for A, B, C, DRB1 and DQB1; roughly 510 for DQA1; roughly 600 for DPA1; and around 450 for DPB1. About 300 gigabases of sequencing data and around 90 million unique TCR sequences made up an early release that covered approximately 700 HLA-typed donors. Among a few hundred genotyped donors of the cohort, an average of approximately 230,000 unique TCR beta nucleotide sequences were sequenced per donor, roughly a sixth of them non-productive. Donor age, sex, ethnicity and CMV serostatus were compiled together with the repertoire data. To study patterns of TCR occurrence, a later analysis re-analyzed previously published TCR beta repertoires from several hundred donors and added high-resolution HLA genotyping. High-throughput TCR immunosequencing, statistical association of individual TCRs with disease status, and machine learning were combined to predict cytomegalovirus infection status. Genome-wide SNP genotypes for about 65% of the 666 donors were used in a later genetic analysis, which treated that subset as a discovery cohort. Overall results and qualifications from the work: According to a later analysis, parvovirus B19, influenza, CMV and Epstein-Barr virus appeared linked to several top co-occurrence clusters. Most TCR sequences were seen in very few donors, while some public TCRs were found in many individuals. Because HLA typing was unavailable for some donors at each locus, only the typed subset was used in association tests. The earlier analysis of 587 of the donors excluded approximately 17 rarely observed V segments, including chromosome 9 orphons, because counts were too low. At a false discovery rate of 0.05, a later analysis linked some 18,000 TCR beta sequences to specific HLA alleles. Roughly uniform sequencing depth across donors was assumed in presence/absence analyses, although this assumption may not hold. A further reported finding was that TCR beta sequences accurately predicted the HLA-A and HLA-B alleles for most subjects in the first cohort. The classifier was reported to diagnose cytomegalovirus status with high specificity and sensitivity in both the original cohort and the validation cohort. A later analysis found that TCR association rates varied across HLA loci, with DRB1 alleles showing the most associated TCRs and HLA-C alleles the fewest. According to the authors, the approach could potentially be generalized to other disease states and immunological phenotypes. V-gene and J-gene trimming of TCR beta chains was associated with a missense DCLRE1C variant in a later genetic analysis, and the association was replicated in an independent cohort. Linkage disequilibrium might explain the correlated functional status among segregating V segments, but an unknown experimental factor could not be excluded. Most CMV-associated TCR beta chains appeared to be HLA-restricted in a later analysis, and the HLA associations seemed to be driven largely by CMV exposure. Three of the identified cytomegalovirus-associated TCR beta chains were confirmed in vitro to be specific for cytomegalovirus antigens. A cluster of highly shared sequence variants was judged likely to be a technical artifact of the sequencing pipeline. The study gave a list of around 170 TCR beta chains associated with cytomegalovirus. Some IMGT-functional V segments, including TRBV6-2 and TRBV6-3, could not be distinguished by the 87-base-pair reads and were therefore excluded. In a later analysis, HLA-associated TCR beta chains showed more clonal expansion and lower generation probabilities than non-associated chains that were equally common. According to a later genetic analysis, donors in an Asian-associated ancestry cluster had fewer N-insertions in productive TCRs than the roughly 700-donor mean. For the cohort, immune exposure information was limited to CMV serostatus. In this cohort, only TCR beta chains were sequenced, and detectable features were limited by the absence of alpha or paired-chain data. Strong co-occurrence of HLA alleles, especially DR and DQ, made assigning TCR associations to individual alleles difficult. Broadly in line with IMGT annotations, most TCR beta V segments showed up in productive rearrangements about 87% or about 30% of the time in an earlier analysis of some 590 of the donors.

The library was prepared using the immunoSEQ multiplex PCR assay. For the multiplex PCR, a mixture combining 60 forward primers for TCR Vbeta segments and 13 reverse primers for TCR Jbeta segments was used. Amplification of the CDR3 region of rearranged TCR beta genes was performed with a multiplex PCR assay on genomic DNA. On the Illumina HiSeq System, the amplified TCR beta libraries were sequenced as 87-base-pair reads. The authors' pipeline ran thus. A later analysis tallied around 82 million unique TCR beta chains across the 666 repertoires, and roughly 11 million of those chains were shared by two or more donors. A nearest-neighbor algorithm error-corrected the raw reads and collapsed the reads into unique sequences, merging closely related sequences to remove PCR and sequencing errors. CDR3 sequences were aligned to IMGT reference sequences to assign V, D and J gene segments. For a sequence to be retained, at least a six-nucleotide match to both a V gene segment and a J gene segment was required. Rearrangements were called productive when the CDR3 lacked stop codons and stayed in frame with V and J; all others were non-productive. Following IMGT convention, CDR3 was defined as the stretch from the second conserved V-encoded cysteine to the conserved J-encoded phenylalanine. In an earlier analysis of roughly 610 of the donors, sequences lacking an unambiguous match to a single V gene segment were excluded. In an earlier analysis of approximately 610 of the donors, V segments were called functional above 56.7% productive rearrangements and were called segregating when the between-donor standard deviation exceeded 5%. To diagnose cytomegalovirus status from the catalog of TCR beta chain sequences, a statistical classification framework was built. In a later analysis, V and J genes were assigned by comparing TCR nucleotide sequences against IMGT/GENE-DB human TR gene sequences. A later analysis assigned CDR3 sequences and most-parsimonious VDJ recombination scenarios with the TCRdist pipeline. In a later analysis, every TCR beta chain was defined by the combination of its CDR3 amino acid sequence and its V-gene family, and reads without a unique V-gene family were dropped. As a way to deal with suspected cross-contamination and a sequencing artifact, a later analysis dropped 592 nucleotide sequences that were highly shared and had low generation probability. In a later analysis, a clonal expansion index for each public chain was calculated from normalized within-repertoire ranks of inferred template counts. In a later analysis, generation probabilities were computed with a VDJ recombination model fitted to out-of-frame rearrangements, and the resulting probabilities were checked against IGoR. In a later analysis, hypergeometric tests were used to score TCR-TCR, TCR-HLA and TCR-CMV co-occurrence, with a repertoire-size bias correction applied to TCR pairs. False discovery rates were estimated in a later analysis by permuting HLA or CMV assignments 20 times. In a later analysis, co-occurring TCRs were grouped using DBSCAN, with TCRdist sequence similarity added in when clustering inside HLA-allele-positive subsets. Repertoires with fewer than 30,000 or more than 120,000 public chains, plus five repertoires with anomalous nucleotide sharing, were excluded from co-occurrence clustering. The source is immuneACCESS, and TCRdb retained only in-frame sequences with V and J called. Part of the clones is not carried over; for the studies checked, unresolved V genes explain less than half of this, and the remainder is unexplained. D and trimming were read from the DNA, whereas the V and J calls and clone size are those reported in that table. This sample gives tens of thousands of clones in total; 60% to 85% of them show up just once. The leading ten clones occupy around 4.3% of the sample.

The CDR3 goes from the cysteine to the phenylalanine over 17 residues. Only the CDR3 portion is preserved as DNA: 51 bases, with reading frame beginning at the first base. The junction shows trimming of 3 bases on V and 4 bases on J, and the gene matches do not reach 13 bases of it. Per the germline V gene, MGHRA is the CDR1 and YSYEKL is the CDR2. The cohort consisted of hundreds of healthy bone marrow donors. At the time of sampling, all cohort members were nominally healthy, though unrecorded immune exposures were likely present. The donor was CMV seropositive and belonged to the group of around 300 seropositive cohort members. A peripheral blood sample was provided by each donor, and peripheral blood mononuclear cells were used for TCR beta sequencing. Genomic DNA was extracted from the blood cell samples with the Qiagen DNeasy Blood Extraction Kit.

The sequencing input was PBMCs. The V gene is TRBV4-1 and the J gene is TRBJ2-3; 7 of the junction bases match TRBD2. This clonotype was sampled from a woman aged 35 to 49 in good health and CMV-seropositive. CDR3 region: CASSQPKTSISADTQYF. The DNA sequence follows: TGCGCCAGCAGCCAGCCTAAGACTAGCATCAGCGCAGATACGCAGTATTTT.